This T cell receptor beta chain emerged from a study of blood T cell repertoires in COVID-19. Trimming took 3 bases from V and 3 from J, leaving 15 bases between them. Germline values: CDR1 KGHSH, CDR2 LQKENI. The CDR3 sequence is 15 residues long. Resolution of symptoms, clearance, or two negative PCRs was present in recovered Cohort 3 donors. Profiling relied on immunoSEQ multiplex PCR, and the TCRdb table lists in-frame clones only, not all of them. The sample comprises roughly 140,000 clones, about nine tenths of which are singletons, and approximately 10% rests with the top ten. Sequencing was performed on PBMCs or T cells enriched from blood (not recorded which). The clonotype comes from a man aged 55 to 70 who had recovered from COVID-19. The chain is built from TRBV18 and TRBJ2-7, with D tentatively TRBD1 (7 bases). The CDR3 spells CASSPGQTRLYEQYF. As DNA, the CDR3 is TGTGCCAGCTCACCGGGACAGACTAGGCTCTACGAGCAGTACTTC. The variable domain in full, completed from reference TRBV18 and TRBJ2-7, reads NAGVMQNPRHLVRRRGQEARLRCSPMKGHSHVYWYRQLPEEGLKFMVYLQKENIIDESGMPKERFSAEFPKEGPSILRIQQVVRGDSAAYFCASSPGQTRLYEQYFGPGTRLTVT.